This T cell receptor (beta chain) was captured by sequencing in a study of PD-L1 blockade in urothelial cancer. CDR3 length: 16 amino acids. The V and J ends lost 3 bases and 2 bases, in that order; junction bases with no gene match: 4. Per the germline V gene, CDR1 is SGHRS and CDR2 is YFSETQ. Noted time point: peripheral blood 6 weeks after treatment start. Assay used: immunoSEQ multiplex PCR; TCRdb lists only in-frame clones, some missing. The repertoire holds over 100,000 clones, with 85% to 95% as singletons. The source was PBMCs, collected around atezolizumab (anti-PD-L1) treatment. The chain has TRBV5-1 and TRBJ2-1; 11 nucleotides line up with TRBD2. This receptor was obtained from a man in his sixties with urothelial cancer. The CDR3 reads CASSSGTSGTYNEQFF. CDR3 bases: TGCGCCAGCAGCTCCGGGACTAGCGGTACCTACAATGAGCAGTTCTTC.